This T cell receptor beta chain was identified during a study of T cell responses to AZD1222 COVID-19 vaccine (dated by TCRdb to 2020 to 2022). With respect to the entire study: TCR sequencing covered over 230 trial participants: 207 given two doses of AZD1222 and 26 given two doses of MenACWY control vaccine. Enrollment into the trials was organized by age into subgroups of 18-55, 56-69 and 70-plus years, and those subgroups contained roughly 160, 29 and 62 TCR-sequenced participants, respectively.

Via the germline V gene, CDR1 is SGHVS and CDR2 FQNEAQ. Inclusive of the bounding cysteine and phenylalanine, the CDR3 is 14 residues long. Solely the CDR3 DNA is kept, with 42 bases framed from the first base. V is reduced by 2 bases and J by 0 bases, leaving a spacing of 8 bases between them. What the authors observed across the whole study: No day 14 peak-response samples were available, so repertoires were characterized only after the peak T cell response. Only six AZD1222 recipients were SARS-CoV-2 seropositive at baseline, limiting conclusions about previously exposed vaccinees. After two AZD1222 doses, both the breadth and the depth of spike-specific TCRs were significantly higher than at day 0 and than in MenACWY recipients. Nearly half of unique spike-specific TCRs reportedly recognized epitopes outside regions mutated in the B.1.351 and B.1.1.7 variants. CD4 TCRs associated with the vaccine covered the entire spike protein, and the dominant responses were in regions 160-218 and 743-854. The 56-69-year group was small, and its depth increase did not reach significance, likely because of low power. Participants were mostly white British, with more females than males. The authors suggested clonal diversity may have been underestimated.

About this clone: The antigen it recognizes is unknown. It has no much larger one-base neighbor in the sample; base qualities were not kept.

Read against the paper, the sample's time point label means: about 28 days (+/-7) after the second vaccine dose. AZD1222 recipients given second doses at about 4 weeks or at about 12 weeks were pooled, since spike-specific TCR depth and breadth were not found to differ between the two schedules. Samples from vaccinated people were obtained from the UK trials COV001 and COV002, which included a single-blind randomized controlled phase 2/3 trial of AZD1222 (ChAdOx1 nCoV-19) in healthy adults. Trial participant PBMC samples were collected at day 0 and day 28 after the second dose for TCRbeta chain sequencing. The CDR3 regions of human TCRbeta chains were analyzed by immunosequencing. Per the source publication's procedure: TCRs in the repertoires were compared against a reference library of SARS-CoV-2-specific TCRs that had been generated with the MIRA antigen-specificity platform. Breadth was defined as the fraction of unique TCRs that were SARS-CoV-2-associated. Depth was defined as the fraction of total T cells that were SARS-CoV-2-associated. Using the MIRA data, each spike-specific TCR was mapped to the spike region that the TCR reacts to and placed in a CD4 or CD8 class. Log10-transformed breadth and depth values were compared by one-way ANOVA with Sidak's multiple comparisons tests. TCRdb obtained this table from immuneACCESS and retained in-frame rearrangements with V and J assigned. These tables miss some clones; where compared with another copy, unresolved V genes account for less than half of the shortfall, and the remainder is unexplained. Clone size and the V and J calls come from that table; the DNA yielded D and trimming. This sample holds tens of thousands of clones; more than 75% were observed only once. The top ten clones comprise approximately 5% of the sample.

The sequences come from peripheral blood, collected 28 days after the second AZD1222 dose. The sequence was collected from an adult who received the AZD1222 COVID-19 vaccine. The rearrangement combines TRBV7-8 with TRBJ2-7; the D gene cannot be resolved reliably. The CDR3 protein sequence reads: CASSLSRSSYEQYF. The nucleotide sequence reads TGTGCCAGCAGCTTAAGCAGAAGCTCCTACGAGCAGTACTTC. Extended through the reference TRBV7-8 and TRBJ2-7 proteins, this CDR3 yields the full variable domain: GAGVSQSPRYKVAKRGQDVALRCDPISGHVSLFWYQQALGQGPEFLTYFQNEAQLDKSGLPSDRFFAERPEGSVSTLKIQRTQQEDSAVYLCASSLSRSSYEQYFGPGTRLTVT.